Sequencing of this T cell receptor (beta chain) was carried out in a study of cytomegalovirus exposure and HLA in healthy donors. Whole-study findings and limits: In a later analysis, the majority of CMV-associated beta chains seemingly showed HLA restriction. A further, later analysis showed that HLA-associated TCR beta chains (compared with equally common others) were more clonally expanded. Later analysis identified 16,951 TCR beta sequences associated with HLA alleles, using a false discovery rate threshold of 0.05.

The V gene lost 0 bases and the J gene lost 5 bases, with 11 bases spanning the gap. This CDR3 contains 14 residues. CDR1 is SGDLS and CDR2 is YYNGEE in the germline V gene. On this clone: The antigen is unknown.

Primers included in the PCR were 60 Vbeta and 13 Jbeta primers. This table comes from immunoSEQ multiplex PCR, and its TCRdb copy is limited to in-frame clones, with some not included. In the table there are some 150,000 clones, roughly 80% of which are singletons. The chain is built from TRBV9 and TRBJ1-1; perhaps TRBD1 as D (6 bases). The sequence was collected from a man younger than 45 in good health and CMV-seronegative. Input material: PBMCs. The CDR3 region is CASSVEGGRTEAFF. CDR3 DNA sequence: TGTGCCAGCAGCGTAGAAGGGGGTAGGACTGAAGCTTTCTTT.